What follows are 24 T cell receptor beta chains derived from one specimen sequenced in a study of cytomegalovirus exposure and HLA in healthy donors. The PCR had 60 Vbeta and 13 Jbeta primers. Measured with immunoSEQ multiplex PCR; TCRdb has only the in-frame clones, and not every one. This listing includes 220,000 or so clones. The sequenced sample was PBMCs. Receptors were obtained from a girl aged 2 to 9 in good health and CMV-seropositive.

The chain links TRBV18 to TRBJ2-3, with 8 bases matching TRBD1. Germline CDR1 is KGHSH and CDR2 is LQKENI. Trimming removed 3 bases from V and 0 bases from J; junction bases left unmatched: 11. The CDR3 is 18 amino acids. In DNA, the CDR3 is TGTGCCAGCTCACCTAATATGCGACAGGGGCCGAGCACAGATACGCAGTATTTT. This encodes CASSPNMRQGPSTDTQYF.

The CDR3 coding sequence is TGCGCCAGCCGGAACTTATGGCCCTTTTTTCTACAGCTTCCCGCTAAGGCGAACACTGAAGCTTTCTTT. Protein: CASRNLWPFFLQLPAKANTEAFF. V is TRBV10-1 and J is TRBJ1-1; D ambiguous. The CDR3 spans 23 residues. The germline CDR1 and CDR2 sequences are WNHNN and SYGVQD (reference sequence). Between the trimmed V and J ends, which lost 8 bases and 1 base, there was a span of 41 bases.

The chain links TRBV7-8 to TRBJ2-5; 11 bases fit TRBD2. V trimming: 5 bases; J trimming: 3 bases; junction bases outside the gene matches: 11. The CDR3 totals 17 residues. CDR1 is SGHVS and CDR2 is FQNEAQ in the germline V gene. The CDR3 nucleotides read TGTGCCAGCAGCCAGGGACTAGCGGTACAGACTAAAGAGACCCAGTACTTC. Translated: CASSQGLAVQTKETQYF. Full variable domain (remainder filled in from reference TRBV7-8 and TRBJ2-5): GAGVSQSPRYKVAKRGQDVALRCDPISGHVSLFWYQQALGQGPEFLTYFQNEAQLDKSGLPSDRFFAERPEGSVSTLKIQRTQQEDSAVYLCASSQGLAVQTKETQYFGPGTRLLVL.

V is TRBV5-1 and J is TRBJ2-7, with 12 bases matching TRBD2. CDR1 and CDR2 (germline): SGHRS, YFSETQ. The V segment lost 2 bases and the J segment 8 bases; nucleotides outside the gene matches: 8. This CDR3 is 15 amino acids long. The CDR3 sequence: CASSFGLAGGGQQYF. DNA of the CDR3: TGCGCCAGCAGCTTCGGCCTAGCGGGAGGGGGTCAGCAGTACTTC. Full variable domain (remainder filled in from reference TRBV5-1 and TRBJ2-7): KAGVTQTPRYLIKTRGQQVTLSCSPISGHRSVSWYQQTPGQGLQFLFEYFSETQRNKGNFPGRFSGRQFSNSRSEMNVSTLELGDSALYLCASSFGLAGGGQQYFGPGTRLTVT.

The chain links TRBV5-1 to TRBJ1-1, with 7 nucleotides matching TRBD1. Germline V gene sequence: CDR1 SGHRS, CDR2 YFSETQ. The CDR3 covers 16 residues. Germline trimming cut 4 bases from V and 4 bases from J; bases unmatched to any gene: 13. In DNA form, the CDR3 reads TGCGCCAGCAGCGCCACACAGGGGCAGTTGGGCACTGAAGCTTTCTTT. Its translation: CASSATQGQLGTEAFF.

The chain uses TRBV5-1 and TRBJ2-1; tentative D call: TRBD1 (8 bases). Per the germline V gene, CDR1 is SGHRS and CDR2 is YFSETQ. V gave up 0 bases and J gave up 7 bases, with 20 bases separating them. The CDR3 is made up of 17 amino acids. CDR3 DNA sequence: TGCGCCAGCAGCTTGGGGGTAACAGGGGGGGTTACTAATGAGCAGTTCTTC. This gives the protein CASSLGVTGGVTNEQFF.

This sequence joins TRBV28 and TRBJ2-7; TRBD1 matches 10 bases. V dropped 4 bases and J dropped 7; count of bases not matched to a gene: 13. CDR3 length: 16 amino acids. Per the germline V gene, CDR1 is MDHEN and CDR2 is SYDVKM. CDR3 in DNA: TGTGCCAGCAGTTATCCGGGACAGGGGAAGTTGATGGAGCAGTACTTC. This gives the protein CASSYPGQGKLMEQYF.

Of note for this clone: Mismatch with germline at one junction end may stem from a read error. The identical CDR3 is also encoded by other nucleotide sequences in the sample. The CDR3, as DNA: TGCGCCAGCAGCCACCTTGGACAGGGGGTTGGGCTCACCGGGGAGCTGTTCTTT. As protein: CASSHLGQGVGLTGELFF. The chain joins TRBV4-1 to TRBJ2-2, with 10 bases identical to TRBD1. This CDR3 is 18 amino acids long. Per the germline V gene, CDR1 is MGHRA and CDR2 is YSYEKL.

The CDR3 reads CASGLTHTGTASNYGYTF. The CDR3 DNA is TGTGCTAGTGGTTTGACCCACACAGGGACAGCCTCTAACTATGGCTACACCTTC. The chain carries TRBV12-5 and TRBJ1-2, with TRBD1 identical over 7 bases. The J segment lost 0 bases and the V segment lost 2 bases, leaving 12 bases of the junction unmatched. This CDR3 comprises 18 residues. The V gene's germline CDR1 is LGHNT and CDR2 FRNRAP.

The J gene is TRBJ2-7, the V gene TRBV11-2; D is uncertain. This CDR3 comprises 15 residues. Trimming left V 0 bases short and J 5 bases short, with 14 bases between. The germline V gene encodes CDR1 SGHAT and CDR2 FQNNGV. CDR3 protein: CASSLDGPQLDEQYF. The CDR3 bases are TGTGCCAGCAGCTTAGATGGTCCCCAACTGGACGAGCAGTACTTC.

V is TRBV27 and J is TRBJ1-1; D unresolved. CDR3 length: 15 residues. Per germline, CDR1 MNHEY and CDR2 SMNVEV (reference sequence). Between the trimmed V and J ends, which lost 0 bases and 0 bases, there was a span of 8 bases. This CDR3 reads CASSLSNYLNTEAFF. CDR3 DNA: TGTGCCAGCAGTTTATCGAACTACCTGAACACTGAAGCTTTCTTT.

The chain employs TRBV6-4 and TRBJ2-2; 7 nucleotides line up with TRBD1. V was pared by 5 bases and J by 3 bases, with 3 bases of the junction left unmatched. Germline values: CDR1 MRHNA, CDR2 SNTAGT. The CDR3 is made up of 14 amino acids. CDR3 bases: TGTGCCAGCAGTATCGACAGGGACACCGGGGAGCTGTTTTTT. Translating it yields CASSIDRDTGELFF.

The J gene is TRBJ2-1, the V gene TRBV19, with 8 bases fitting TRBD2. The germline V gene has CDR1 LNHDA and CDR2 SQIVND (reference sequence). CDR3 length equals 14 residues. J was trimmed by 5 bases and V by 7 bases; bases with no gene match: 7. This CDR3 is CASTAGLVDNEQFF. The CDR3 DNA sequence: TGTGCCAGTACAGCGGGACTAGTTGACAATGAGCAGTTCTTC. Full variable domain (outside the CDR3, taken from reference TRBV19 and TRBJ2-1): DGGITQSPKYLFRKEGQNVTLSCEQNLNHDAMYWYRQDPGQGLRLIYYSQIVNDFQKGDIAEGYSVSREKKESFPLTVTSAQKNPTAFYLCASTAGLVDNEQFFGPGTRLTVL.

The V call is TRBV7-9, the J call TRBJ2-7; tentative D call: TRBD1 (5 bases). The germline gives CDR1 SEHNR, CDR2 FQNEAQ (reference sequence). With 3 bases removed from V and 7 bases from J, the gap between germline ends came to 16 bases. CDR3 length: 14 amino acids. The CDR3, as DNA: TGTGCCAGCAGCTTGACACAGGCCCACGGTGAGCAGTACTTC. Amino acids: CASSLTQAHGEQYF.

V gene TRBV11-2 combines with J gene TRBJ2-7, with D perhaps matching TRBD1 (6 bases). The CDR3 loop spans 16 amino acids. Per germline, CDR1 SGHAT and CDR2 FQNNGV. The germline V and J ends were trimmed by 5 bases and 4 bases, with 21 bases remaining between them. The CDR3 region has the DNA TGTGCCAGCAGCGCGCCGGACAGCTGGGGCCCTTACGAGCAGTACTTC. Its protein product is CASSAPDSWGPYEQYF.

The V call is TRBV18, the J call TRBJ2-3, with TRBD2 matching 9 bases. The CDR3 has 16 amino acids. Germline values: CDR1 KGHSH, CDR2 LQKENI. The V segment lost 2 bases and the J segment 4 bases; nucleotides outside the gene matches: 7. DNA for the CDR3: TGTGCCAGCTCACCAACCCTAGCGGGAAGCGCAGATACGCAGTATTTT. Its translation is CASSPTLAGSADTQYF. Filled out from reference TRBV18 and TRBJ2-3, the complete variable domain reads NAGVMQNPRHLVRRRGQEARLRCSPMKGHSHVYWYRQLPEEGLKFMVYLQKENIIDESGMPKERFSAEFPKEGPSILRIQQVVRGDSAAYFCASSPTLAGSADTQYFGPGTRLTVL.

The chain joins TRBV7-2 to TRBJ2-2; the D is unclear. The germline V gene has CDR1 SGHTA and CDR2 FQGNSA. The V gene lost 5 bases and the J gene lost 3 bases, with 4 bases spanning the gap. The CDR3 length is 12 residues. In DNA form, the CDR3 reads TGTGCCAGCAGCACTGACACCGGGGAGCTGTTTTTT. The encoded protein is CASSTDTGELFF.

The chain combines TRBV10-1 with TRBJ2-7; D gene uncertain. The CDR3 is 12 amino acids. The V end lost 3 bases, the J end lost 0 bases, and 3 bases lay between the germline ends. The germline V gene encodes CDR1 WNHNN and CDR2 SYGVQD (reference sequence). The CDR3 spells CASSDYSYEQYF. DNA of the CDR3: TGCGCCAGCAGTGATTACTCCTACGAGCAGTACTTC.

The chain combines TRBV30 with TRBJ2-1, with 7 bases fitting TRBD1. Germline loops: CDR1 GTSNPN, CDR2 SVGIG (reference sequence). The CDR3 is 15 residues long. V lost 5 bases to trimming and J lost 3 bases; unmatched junction nucleotides: 10. CDR3 protein: CAWGTYRGIYNEQFF. The CDR3 region has the DNA TGTGCCTGGGGCACCTACAGGGGAATCTACAATGAGCAGTTCTTC.

The V gene is TRBV19, the J gene TRBJ2-2; D remains unclear. The germline CDR1 and CDR2 sequences are LNHDA and SQIVND (reference sequence). The CDR3 is 12 amino acids. V was pared by 9 bases and J by 6 bases, with 11 bases between. The CDR3 nucleotides are TGTGCCAGCTCCAGGTCCGCCGGGGAGCTGTTTTTT. Its protein is CASSRSAGELFF. The variable domain in full, completed from reference TRBV19 and TRBJ2-2, reads DGGITQSPKYLFRKEGQNVTLSCEQNLNHDAMYWYRQDPGQGLRLIYYSQIVNDFQKGDIAEGYSVSREKKESFPLTVTSAQKNPTAFYLCASSRSAGELFFGEGSRLTVL.

The gene calls are TRBV20-1 and TRBJ2-1, with D maybe TRBD1 (5 bases). Germline CDR1 is DFQATT and CDR2 is SNEGSKA (reference sequence). The CDR3 length is 11 residues. V was clipped by 5 bases and J by 6 bases, with 8 bases between them. The CDR3 sequence: CSAQRGNEQFF. The CDR3 nucleotides read TGCAGTGCTCAAAGGGGCAATGAGCAGTTCTTC.

This chain connects TRBV19 to TRBJ2-1, with a weak D call TRBD1 (6 bases). Germline loops: CDR1 LNHDA, CDR2 SQIVND (reference sequence). The CDR3 is made up of 15 amino acids. Trimming shortened V by 0 bases and J by 0 bases, and 6 bases separated the two germline ends. CDR3 DNA sequence: TGTGCCAGTAGTATAGACAGGGGCTCCTACAATGAGCAGTTCTTC. As protein: CASSIDRGSYNEQFF.

The chain joins TRBV18 to TRBJ2-7; 7 bases map to TRBD1. The CDR3 is 14 amino acids. Germline V gene sequence: CDR1 KGHSH, CDR2 LQKENI. The V gene end was trimmed by 3 bases and the J gene end by 4 bases; junction bases not matched to a gene: 6. The CDR3, as DNA: TGTGCCAGCTCACCGAAACCGGGACAGTACGAGCAGTACTTC. Translated, it gives CASSPKPGQYEQYF.

The V gene is TRBV30, the J gene TRBJ2-7; perhaps TRBD2 as D (6 bases). CDR1 and CDR2 from the germline V gene are GTSNPN and SVGIG (reference sequence). V was shortened by 0 bases and J by 2 bases, with 8 bases between the two germline ends. CDR3 length: 13 residues. In DNA, the CDR3 is TGTGCCTGGAGTGTACAGCGGGCCTACGAGCAGTACTTC. As protein: CAWSVQRAYEQYF. Looking up the rest from reference TRBV30 and TRBJ2-7 gives the full variable domain: SQTIHQWPATLVQPVGSPLSLECTVEGTSNPNLYWYRQAAGRGLQLLFYSVGIGQISSEVPQNLSASRPQDRQFILSSKKLLLSDSGFYLCAWSVQRAYEQYFGPGTRLTVT.